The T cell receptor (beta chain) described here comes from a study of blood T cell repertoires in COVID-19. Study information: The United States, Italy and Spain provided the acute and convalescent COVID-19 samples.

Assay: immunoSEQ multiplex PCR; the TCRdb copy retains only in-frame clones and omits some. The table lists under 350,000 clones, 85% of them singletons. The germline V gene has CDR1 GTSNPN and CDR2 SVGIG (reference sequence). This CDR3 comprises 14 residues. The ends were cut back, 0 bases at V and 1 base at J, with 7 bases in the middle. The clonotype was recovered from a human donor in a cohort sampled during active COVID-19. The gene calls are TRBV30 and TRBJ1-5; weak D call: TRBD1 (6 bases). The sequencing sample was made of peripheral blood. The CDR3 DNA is TGTGCCTGGAGTGTACAGGGAAGCAATCAGCCCCAGCATTTT. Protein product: CAWSVQGSNQPQHF. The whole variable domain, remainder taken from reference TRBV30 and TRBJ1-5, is SQTIHQWPATLVQPVGSPLSLECTVEGTSNPNLYWYRQAAGRGLQLLFYSVGIGQISSEVPQNLSASRPQDRQFILSSKKLLLSDSGFYLCAWSVQGSNQPQHFGDGTRLSIL.